The T cell receptor beta chain under discussion was sequenced for a study of T cell changes during pregnancy in multiple sclerosis. Measured with immunoSEQ multiplex PCR; TCRdb has only the in-frame clones, and not every one. The data contain fewer than 50,000 clones, about 93% of them singletons. This CDR3 contains 15 residues. Trimming took off 3 bases at V and 6 bases at J, with 17 bases between the two ends. Germline lookup yields CDR1 LGHNA and CDR2 YSLEER. The receptor comes from a female donor in good health, enrolled as a control in a pregnancy study. The specimen comprised CD4+ T cells from peripheral blood mononuclear cells, sampled in the second trimester of pregnancy. This rearrangement joins TRBV4-3 to TRBJ1-1; D unclear. The CDR3 DNA reads as TGCGCCAGCAGCCAGGAGCGCGGGTTACGCCCTGAAGCTTTCTTT. This translates into CASSQERGLRPEAFF.